This T cell receptor beta chain was identified during a study of blood T cells in healthy people across ages. Germline CDR1 SQVTM, CDR2 ANQGSEA. The CDR3 loop spans 13 amino acids. Together with a sample-barcoded 5' primer, a J-beta primer mix was included in a second PCR lasting roughly 6 to 12 cycles. TCRdb itself ran the 5' RACE reads through MiXCR, one entry per CDR3 protein. The sample consists of 600,000 or so distinct CDR3 sequences, about 30% of them appearing once. The study recruited healthy Caucasian donors from Russia who were aged about 6 to 90. Study-wide findings and caveats: TCR beta diversity, measured per million T cells, fell in a roughly linear way with age. Investigators viewed diversity estimates from one million T cells as underestimates, the study reported.

This clonotype was seen only a few times. Antigen unknown. One base away lies a much larger clone, so this may be a sequencing read error. The receptor was isolated from a woman older than 75 in good health. The genes are TRBV29-1 and TRBJ2-6, with a weak D call TRBD1 (5 bases). The sequencing input was blood. The CDR3 spells CSGRATGANVRTF. The CDR3, as DNA: TGCAGCGGTAGGGCTACTGGGGCCAACGTCCGGACTTTC. The variable domain in full, with the rest retrieved from reference TRBV29-1 and TRBJ2-6, is SAVISQKPSRDICQRGTSLTIQCQVDSQVTMMFWYRQQPGQSLTLIATANQGSEATYESGFVIDKFPISRPNLTFSTLTVSNMSPEDSSIYLCSGRATGANVRTFGAGSRLTVL.